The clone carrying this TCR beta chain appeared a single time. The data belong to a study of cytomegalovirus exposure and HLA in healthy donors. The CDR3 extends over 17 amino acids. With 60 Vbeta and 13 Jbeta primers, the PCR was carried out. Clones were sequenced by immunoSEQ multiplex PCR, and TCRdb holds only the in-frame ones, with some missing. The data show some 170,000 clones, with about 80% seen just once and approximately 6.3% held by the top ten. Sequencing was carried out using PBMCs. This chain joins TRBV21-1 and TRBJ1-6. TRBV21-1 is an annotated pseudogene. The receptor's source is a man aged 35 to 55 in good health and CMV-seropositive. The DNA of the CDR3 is TGTGCCAGCAGCAATAGAGATCGGAGCTCCTATAATTCACCCCTCCACTTT. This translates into CASSNRDRSSYNSPLHF.